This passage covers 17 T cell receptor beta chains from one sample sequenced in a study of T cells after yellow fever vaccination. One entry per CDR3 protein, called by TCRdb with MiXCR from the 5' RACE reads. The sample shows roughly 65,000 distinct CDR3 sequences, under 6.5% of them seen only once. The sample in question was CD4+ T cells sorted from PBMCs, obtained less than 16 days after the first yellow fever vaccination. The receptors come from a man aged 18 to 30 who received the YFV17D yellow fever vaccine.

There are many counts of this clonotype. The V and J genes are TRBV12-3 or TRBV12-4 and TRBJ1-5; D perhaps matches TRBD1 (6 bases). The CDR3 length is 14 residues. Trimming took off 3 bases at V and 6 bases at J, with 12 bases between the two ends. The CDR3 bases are TGTGCCAGCAGTTTCGGGGGGGCCAGTCAGCCCCAGCATTTT. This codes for CASSFGGASQPQHF.

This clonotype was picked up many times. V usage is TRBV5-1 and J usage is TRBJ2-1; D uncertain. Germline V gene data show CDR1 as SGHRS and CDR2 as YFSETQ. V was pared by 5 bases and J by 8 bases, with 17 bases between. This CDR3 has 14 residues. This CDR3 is CASSRVKWSHEQFF. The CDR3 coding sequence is TGCGCCAGCAGTCGGGTCAAATGGTCCCATGAGCAGTTCTTC.

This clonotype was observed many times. This CDR3 is CASSQDGEPYGYTF. The CDR3 region has the DNA TGTGCCAGCAGCCAAGATGGGGAGCCCTATGGCTACACCTTC. The rearrangement uses TRBV3-1 and TRBJ1-2; D is undetermined. V lost 0 bases and J 4 bases, leaving 9 bases between the germline ends. The CDR3 loop spans 14 amino acids. From germline, CDR1 is LGHDT and CDR2 YNNKEL (reference sequence).

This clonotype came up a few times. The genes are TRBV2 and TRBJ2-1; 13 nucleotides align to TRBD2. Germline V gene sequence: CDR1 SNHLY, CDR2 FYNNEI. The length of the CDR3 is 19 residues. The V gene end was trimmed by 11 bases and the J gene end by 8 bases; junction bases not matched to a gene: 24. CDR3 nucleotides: TGTGCCTGCTGCCATTCGATAAACCCCACTAGCGGGGGGGCTGATGAGCAGTTCTTC. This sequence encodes CACCHSINPTSGGADEQFF.

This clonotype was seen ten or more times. This CDR3 reads CASSLDTAGELFF. For the CDR3, the DNA is TGTGCCAGCAGCTTAGATACGGCCGGGGAGCTGTTTTTT. J is TRBJ2-2 and V is TRBV7-7; D is unresolved. This CDR3 comprises 13 residues. The germline gives CDR1 SSHAT, CDR2 FNYEAQ (reference sequence). With 1 base removed from V and 6 bases from J, the gap between germline ends came to 6 bases.

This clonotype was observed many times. The chain's CDR3 is CAWSAAGGPYSNQPQHF. The CDR3 nucleotides read TGTGCCTGGAGCGCGGCAGGGGGCCCCTATAGCAATCAGCCCCAGCATTTT. The J gene is TRBJ1-5, the V gene TRBV30, with 8 bases identical to TRBD1. Losses at the gene ends were 3 bases for V and 0 bases for J; bases not matched to a gene: 10. Germline V gene lookup returns CDR1 GTSNPN and CDR2 SVGIG (reference sequence). The CDR3 is 17 amino acids.

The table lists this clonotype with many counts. The CDR3, as DNA: TGTGCCAGCAGTTACCGCCTTAGGGATACGCAGTATTTT. This gives the protein CASSYRLRDTQYF. The chain is built from TRBV6-5 and TRBJ2-3; D unclear. CDR1 and CDR2 (germline): MNHEY, SVGAGI. This CDR3 has 13 residues. The V and J ends lost 2 bases and 6 bases respectively, with 9 bases between them.

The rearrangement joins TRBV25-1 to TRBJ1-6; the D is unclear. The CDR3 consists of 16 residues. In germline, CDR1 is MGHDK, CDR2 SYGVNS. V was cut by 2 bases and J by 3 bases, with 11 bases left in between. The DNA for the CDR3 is TGTGCCAGCAGTGAAGGGGAGAGTAACTATAATTCACCCCTCCACTTT. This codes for CASSEGESNYNSPLHF.

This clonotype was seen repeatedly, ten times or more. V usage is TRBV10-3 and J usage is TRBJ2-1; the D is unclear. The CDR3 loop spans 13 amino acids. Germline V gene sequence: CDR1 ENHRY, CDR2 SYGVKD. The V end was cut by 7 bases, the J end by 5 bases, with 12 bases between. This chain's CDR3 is CAIKSGENNEQFF. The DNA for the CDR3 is TGTGCCATCAAGTCTGGGGAAAACAATGAGCAGTTCTTC.

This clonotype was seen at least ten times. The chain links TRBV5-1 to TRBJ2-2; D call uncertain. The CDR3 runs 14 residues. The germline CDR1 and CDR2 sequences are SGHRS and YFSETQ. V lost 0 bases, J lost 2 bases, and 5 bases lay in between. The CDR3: CASSLEANTGELFF. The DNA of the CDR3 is TGCGCCAGCAGCTTGGAGGCTAACACCGGGGAGCTGTTTTTT. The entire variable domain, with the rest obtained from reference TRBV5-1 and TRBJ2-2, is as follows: KAGVTQTPRYLIKTRGQQVTLSCSPISGHRSVSWYQQTPGQGLQFLFEYFSETQRNKGNFPGRFSGRQFSNSRSEMNVSTLELGDSALYLCASSLEANTGELFFGEGSRLTVL.

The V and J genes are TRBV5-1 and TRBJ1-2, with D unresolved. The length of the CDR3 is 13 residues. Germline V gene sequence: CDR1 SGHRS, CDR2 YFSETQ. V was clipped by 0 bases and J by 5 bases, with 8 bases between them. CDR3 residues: CASSLDGRYGYTF. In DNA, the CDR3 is TGCGCCAGCAGCTTGGATGGTCGGTATGGCTACACCTTC.

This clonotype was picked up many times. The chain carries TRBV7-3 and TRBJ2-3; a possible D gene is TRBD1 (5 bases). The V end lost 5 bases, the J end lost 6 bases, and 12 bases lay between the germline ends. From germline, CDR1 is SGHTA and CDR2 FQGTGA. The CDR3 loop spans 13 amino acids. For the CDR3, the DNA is TGTGCCAGCAGCGCCCGGCCAGGGGATACGCAGTATTTT. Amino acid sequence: CASSARPGDTQYF.

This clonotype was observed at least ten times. The chain's CDR3 is CASSLLERMAGELFF. CDR3 DNA: TGTGCCAGCAGCTTACTAGAGAGAATGGCCGGGGAGCTGTTTTTT. The chain employs TRBV7-2 and TRBJ2-2; no definite D call. The CDR3 has 15 amino acids. Trimming pared 2 bases from V and 6 bases from J, leaving 13 bases between. Germline lookup yields CDR1 SGHTA and CDR2 FQGNSA.

The chain's CDR3 is CAISLGLVYEQYV. The CDR3 DNA sequence: TGTGCCATCAGCTTGGGACTTGTCTACGAGCAGTACGTC. This chain uses TRBV5-6 with TRBJ2-7; weak D call: TRBD2 (6 bases). This CDR3 comprises 13 residues. In germline, CDR1 is SGHDT, CDR2 YYEEEE.

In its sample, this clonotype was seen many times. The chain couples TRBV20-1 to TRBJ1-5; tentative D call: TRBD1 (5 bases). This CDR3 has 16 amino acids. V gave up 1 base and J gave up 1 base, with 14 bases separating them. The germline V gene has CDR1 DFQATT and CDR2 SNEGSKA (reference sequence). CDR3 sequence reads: CSARVPGTASNQPQHF. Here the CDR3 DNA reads TGCAGTGCTAGAGTGCCAGGGACCGCCAGCAATCAGCCCCAGCATTTT.

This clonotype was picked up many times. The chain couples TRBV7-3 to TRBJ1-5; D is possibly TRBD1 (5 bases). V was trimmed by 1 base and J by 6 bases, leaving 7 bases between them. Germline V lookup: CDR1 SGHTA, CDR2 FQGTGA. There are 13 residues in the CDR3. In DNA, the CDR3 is TGTGCCAGCAGCTTAAGGAGGGGTCAGCCCCAGCATTTT. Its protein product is CASSLRRGQPQHF. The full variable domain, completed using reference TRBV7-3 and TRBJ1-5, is GAGVSQTPSNKVTEKGKYVELRCDPISGHTALYWYRQSLGQGPEFLIYFQGTGAADDSGLPNDRFFAVRPEGSVSTLKIQRTERGDSAVYLCASSLRRGQPQHFGDGTRLSIL.

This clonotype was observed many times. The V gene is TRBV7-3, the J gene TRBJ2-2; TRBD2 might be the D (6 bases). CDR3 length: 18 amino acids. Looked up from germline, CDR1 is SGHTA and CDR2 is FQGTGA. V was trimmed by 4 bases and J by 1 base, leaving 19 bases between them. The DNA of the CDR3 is TGTGCCAGCAGCTCATCCGGGACTCGTGTCATGAACACCGGGGAGCTGTTTTTT. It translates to CASSSSGTRVMNTGELFF. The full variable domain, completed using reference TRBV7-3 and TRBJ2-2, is GAGVSQTPSNKVTEKGKYVELRCDPISGHTALYWYRQSLGQGPEFLIYFQGTGAADDSGLPNDRFFAVRPEGSVSTLKIQRTERGDSAVYLCASSSSGTRVMNTGELFFGEGSRLTVL.